Below are 7 T cell receptor beta chains sequenced from a single sample in a study of molecular identifiers for immune sequencing clone quantification. TCRdb re-called the PCR reads with MiXCR, one entry per CDR3 protein. The data show about 640,000 distinct CDR3 sequences, 15% to 20% seen once. Sequenced sample: naive CD8+ T cells from blood, with Jurkat cell RNA spiked in. Subset denoted: FACS-sorted CD8+CD4-CCR7+CD45RA+ naive T cells. These receptor sequences come from a human donor in good health. Some libraries in this study had Jurkat cell RNA spiked in.

This clonotype was observed a handful of times. The chain employs TRBV12-3 or TRBV12-4 and TRBJ1-4; possibly TRBD1 for D (5 bases). This CDR3 contains 11 residues. Deletions cut 8 bases from V and 7 bases from J, with 8 bases between. The CDR3 sequence is CASGAGEKLFF. The CDR3 region has the DNA TGTGCCAGCGGGGCGGGTGAAAAACTGTTTTTT.

This clonotype was recorded at least ten times. The chain is built from TRBV7-9 and TRBJ2-2, with TRBD1 as a possible D gene (6 bases). The length of the CDR3 is 15 residues. The V end was cut by 3 bases, the J end by 3 bases, with 11 bases between. CDR1 and CDR2 from the germline V gene are SEHNR and FQNEAQ (reference sequence). The CDR3 nucleotides read TGTGCCAGCAGCTTTTGGGGGCCAGACACCGGGGAGCTGTTTTTT. As protein: CASSFWGPDTGELFF. The complete variable domain, with remaining parts taken from reference TRBV7-9 and TRBJ2-2, reads DTGVSQNPRHKITKRGQNVTFRCDPISEHNRLYWYRQTLGQGPEFLTYFQNEAQLEKSRLLSDRFSAERPKGSFSTLEIQRTEQGDSAMYLCASSFWGPDTGELFFGEGSRLTVL.

In its sample, this clonotype was seen a few times. The V gene is TRBV5-6, the J gene TRBJ1-1, with TRBD1 matching over 7 bases. The CDR3 length is 15 residues. CDR1 and CDR2 (germline): SGHDT, YYEEEE. After removal of 3 bases from V and 5 bases from J, the junction contained 10 bases not matched to a gene. In DNA form, the CDR3 reads TGTGCCAGCAGCTGGGGACCAGGGGGTGGTACTGAAGCTTTCTTT. Protein sequence: CASSWGPGGGTEAFF.

The chain employs TRBV5-1 and TRBJ2-7; the match to TRBD1 covers 7 bases. The CDR3 totals 15 residues. Germline values: CDR1 SGHRS, CDR2 YFSETQ. The J segment lost 5 bases and the V segment lost 4 bases, leaving 12 bases of the junction unmatched. The CDR3 DNA sequence: TGCGCCAGCAGCACCTCGGGCAGGGGGTTCGACGAGCAGTACTTC. This gives the protein CASSTSGRGFDEQYF.

At least ten counts were recorded for this clonotype. The chain uses TRBV28 and TRBJ1-5; 9 nucleotides align to TRBD1. This CDR3 comprises 14 residues. Germline values: CDR1 MDHEN, CDR2 SYDVKM. The V gene end was trimmed by 6 bases and the J gene end by 7 bases; junction bases not matched to a gene: 7. The CDR3 here is CASSRDRELQPQHF. For the CDR3, the DNA is TGTGCCAGCAGCCGGGACAGGGAGCTGCAGCCCCAGCATTTT.

This clonotype was recorded at least ten times. This sequence joins TRBV27 and TRBJ1-4; D is ambiguous. Trimming cost V 2 bases and J 4 bases, with 11 bases left between them. CDR1 MNHEY and CDR2 SMNVEV come from the germline V gene (reference sequence). The CDR3 has 15 amino acids. The CDR3 DNA reads as TGTGCCAGCAGTTTACAGACACCATATAATGAAAAACTGTTTTTT. Protein: CASSLQTPYNEKLFF. Full variable domain (missing parts from reference TRBV27 and TRBJ1-4): EAQVTQNPRYLITVTGKKLTVTCSQNMNHEYMSWYRQDPGLGLRQIYYSMNVEVTDKGDVPEGYKVSRKEKRNFPLILESPSPNQTSLYFCASSLQTPYNEKLFFGSGTQLSVL.

To note about this clonotype: A read error may be the cause here, since a much bigger clone is one base away. The rearrangement joins TRBV20-1 to TRBJ2-7, with TRBD2 matching 7 bases. This CDR3 is 15 amino acids long. Looked up from germline, CDR1 is DFQATT and CDR2 is SNEGSKA (reference sequence). The CDR3 DNA sequence: TGCAGTGCGCCGTTGTCGCGGGGGACTCCCTACGAGCTGTACTTC. Protein: CSAPLSRGTPYELYF.